The 28 T cell receptor beta chains in this list originate from one sample, sequenced in a study of T cell responses to AZD1222 COVID-19 vaccine. Produced via immunoSEQ multiplex PCR; TCRdb's table is partial and in-frame only. The table lists about 170,000 clones, roughly 90% of them singletons. The sample here was peripheral blood, taken on day 0 of AZD1222 vaccination. The receptors were sampled from an adult in good health.

This chain uses TRBV6-6 with TRBJ1-2; TRBD1 matches at 10 bases. The V gene's germline CDR1 is MNHNY and CDR2 SVGAGI (reference sequence). The CDR3 length is 15 residues. The trim removed 4 bases at V and 5 bases at J, leaving 7 bases unmatched. As DNA, the CDR3 is TGTGCCAGCAGTTCCTCCTCGGGACAGGGGTATGGCTACACCTTC. It translates to CASSSSSGQGYGYTF.

The gene calls are TRBV5-5 and TRBJ1-3; D is undetermined. CDR1 is SGHKS and CDR2 is YYEKEE in the germline V gene (reference sequence). This CDR3 comprises 14 residues. V was shortened by 2 bases and J by 2 bases, with 8 bases between the two germline ends. This CDR3 reads CASSFGSTGNTIYF. CDR3 nucleotide sequence: TGTGCCAGCAGCTTCGGCAGTACTGGAAACACCATATATTTT.

This chain connects TRBV2 to TRBJ1-5; TRBD1 is a possible D gene (6 bases). CDR3 length: 16 residues. Germline V gives CDR1 SNHLY, CDR2 FYNNEI. The V end lost 7 bases, the J end lost 1 base, and 17 bases lay between the germline ends. CDR3 in amino acids: CASNRMAGTSNQPQHF. The CDR3 DNA reads as TGTGCCAGCAATCGAATGGCAGGGACAAGCAATCAGCCCCAGCATTTT.

The J gene is TRBJ1-5, the V gene TRBV6-5; TRBD1 matches at 8 bases. The V and J ends lost 8 bases and 7 bases, in that order; junction bases with no gene match: 13. Per germline, CDR1 MNHEY and CDR2 SVGAGI. The CDR3 length is 15 residues. The CDR3 loop is CASCLTGVFFQPQHF. CDR3 coding DNA: TGTGCCAGCTGTTTGACAGGGGTTTTTTTCCAGCCCCAGCATTTT.

This sequence joins TRBV28 and TRBJ1-5; TRBD1 agrees at 7 bases. Looked up from germline, CDR1 is MDHEN and CDR2 is SYDVKM. CDR3 length: 15 residues. V trimming: 6 bases; J trimming: 2 bases; junction bases outside the gene matches: 7. The CDR3 is CASSPGGRGNQPQHF. In DNA form, the CDR3 reads TGTGCCAGCAGCCCAGGGGGAAGGGGCAATCAGCCCCAGCATTTT.

This chain links TRBV11-2 with TRBJ2-1, with 10 positions matching TRBD2. The CDR3 is made up of 15 amino acids. Germline CDR1 reads SGHAT; CDR2 reads FQNNGV. J lost 9 bases, V lost 0 bases, and 5 bases had no gene match. CDR3: CASSLDLAGDGEQFF. Written as DNA, the CDR3 is TGTGCCAGCAGCTTAGACCTAGCGGGAGACGGTGAGCAGTTCTTC.

The J gene is TRBJ2-1, the V gene TRBV7-2; 9 bases are a match to TRBD1. The germline V gene has CDR1 SGHTA and CDR2 FQGNSA. This CDR3 comprises 15 residues. After removal of 4 bases from V and 6 bases from J, the junction contained 7 bases not matched to a gene. Here the CDR3 reads CASSSRTGVSNEQFF. CDR3 in DNA: TGTGCCAGCAGCTCACGGACAGGGGTTTCCAATGAGCAGTTCTTC.

The chain couples TRBV6-6 to TRBJ1-1, with a tentative D call TRBD1 (5 bases). CDR1 MNHNY and CDR2 SVGAGI come from the germline V gene (reference sequence). The CDR3 consists of 16 residues. V was cut by 5 bases and J by 8 bases, with 24 bases left in between. The CDR3 sequence is CASSTERGRKGEEAFF. CDR3 coding DNA: TGTGCCAGCAGTACCGAAAGGGGACGAAAGGGAGAGGAAGCTTTCTTT.

This clone was counted a few times. This sample also contains other DNA sequences that code for the same CDR3. The chain recombines TRBV7-9 with TRBJ2-2; D not resolved. The germline V and J ends were trimmed by 2 bases and 1 base, with 2 bases remaining between them. Germline loops: CDR1 SEHNR, CDR2 FQNEAQ (reference sequence). This CDR3 region has 13 residues. CDR3 nucleotide sequence: TGTGCCAGCAGCTTACTGAACACCGGGGAGCTGTTTTTT. Translating it yields CASSLLNTGELFF.

The count of this clone is one. The genes are TRBV30 and TRBJ1-5; 7 nucleotides agree with TRBD1. Looked up from germline, CDR1 is GTSNPN and CDR2 is SVGIG (reference sequence). CDR3 length: 15 residues. J gave up 6 bases and V 2 bases, and 10 bases lay outside the gene matches. CDR3 sequence (DNA): TGTGCCTGGAGTACCGGGACAGCACAACGTCAGCCCCAGCATTTT. Translation: CAWSTGTAQRQPQHF.

J is TRBJ2-5 and V is TRBV29-1; tentatively, D is TRBD1 (5 bases). Trimming took 4 bases from V and 5 from J, leaving 11 bases between them. Per the germline V gene, CDR1 is SQVTM and CDR2 is ANQGSEA. The CDR3 sequence is 12 residues long. This CDR3 reads CSVGWSGETQYF. CDR3 DNA: TGCAGCGTTGGCTGGTCAGGGGAGACCCAGTACTTC. Supplemented by reference TRBV29-1 and TRBJ2-5, the full variable domain reads SAVISQKPSRDICQRGTSLTIQCQVDSQVTMMFWYRQQPGQSLTLIATANQGSEATYESGFVIDKFPISRPNLTFSTLTVSNMSPEDSSIYLCSVGWSGETQYFGPGTRLLVL.

V gene TRBV2 combines with J gene TRBJ2-7; 10 bases map to TRBD1. This CDR3 contains 14 residues. Germline CDR1 SNHLY, CDR2 FYNNEI. V was clipped by 3 bases and J by 3 bases; unmatched bases: 2. DNA of the CDR3: TGTGCCAGCAGTGAGGACAGGGGGGGCTACGAGCAGTACTTC. As protein: CASSEDRGGYEQYF. Using reference TRBV2 and TRBJ2-7 for the parts outside the CDR3, the full variable domain is EPEVTQTPSHQVTQMGQEVILRCVPISNHLYFYWYRQILGQKVEFLVSFYNNEISEKSEIFDDQFSVERPDGSNFTLKIRSTKLEDSAMYFCASSEDRGGYEQYFGPGTRLTVT.

This chain links TRBV7-9 with TRBJ2-1, with 14 bases aligning to TRBD2. CDR1 is SEHNR and CDR2 is FQNEAQ in the germline V gene (reference sequence). The CDR3 has 17 residues. The trim removed 0 bases at V and 12 bases at J, leaving 10 bases unmatched. CDR3: CASSLADGGTSGRMQFF. CDR3 nucleotides: TGTGCCAGCAGCTTAGCGGATGGCGGGACTAGCGGGAGAATGCAGTTCTTC.

This clone showed up just a few times. This chain links TRBV7-2 with TRBJ1-2, with D perhaps matching TRBD1 (6 bases). Per the germline V gene, CDR1 is SGHTA and CDR2 is FQGNSA. The CDR3 spans 14 residues. With 3 bases removed from V and 4 bases from J, the gap between germline ends came to 12 bases. This chain's CDR3 is CASSFGGRTYGYTF. For the CDR3, the DNA is TGTGCCAGCAGCTTCGGGGGGCGGACCTATGGCTACACCTTC.

The table lists this clone with a count of one. This sequence joins TRBV27 and TRBJ2-3; D not resolved. Trimming took off 3 bases at V and 4 bases at J, with 11 bases between the two ends. The germline gives CDR1 MNHEY, CDR2 SMNVEV (reference sequence). The CDR3 consists of 14 residues. The CDR3 reads CASSFWLRADTQYF. As DNA, the CDR3 is TGTGCCAGCAGTTTCTGGCTACGGGCAGATACGCAGTATTTT.

The chain uses TRBV10-3 and TRBJ2-3, with 9 bases aligning to TRBD2. Losses at the gene ends were 5 bases for V and 0 bases for J; bases not matched to a gene: 6. The CDR3 is 16 residues long. CDR1 and CDR2 (germline): ENHRY, SYGVKD. In DNA form, the CDR3 reads TGTGCCATCAGTTCCATAGCGGGAGCTAGCACAGATACGCAGTATTTT. Protein sequence: CAISSIAGASTDTQYF.

The chain recombines TRBV5-4 with TRBJ2-2, with TRBD2 matching over 13 bases. Germline V gives CDR1 SGHNT, CDR2 YYREEE (reference sequence). V was pared by 6 bases and J by 4 bases, with 3 bases of the junction left unmatched. The CDR3 is 15 amino acids. The CDR3, as DNA: TGTGCCAGCACCAGGACTAGCGGGAGCACCGGGGAGCTGTTTTTT. Residues: CASTRTSGSTGELFF.

The gene calls are TRBV11-3 and TRBJ2-1, with 16 bases that match TRBD2. Germline V gives CDR1 SGHNT, CDR2 YENEEA. This CDR3 has 17 residues. J lost 4 bases, V lost 5 bases, and 5 bases had no gene match. CDR3 amino acids: CASSMGLAGGIYNEQFF. The CDR3 coding sequence is TGTGCCAGCAGCATGGGACTAGCGGGAGGGATATACAATGAGCAGTTCTTC.

This sequence joins TRBV5-8 and TRBJ1-2; D gene unclear. Germline CDR1 is SGHTS and CDR2 is YDEGEE. The CDR3 spans 12 residues. Trimming removed 5 bases from V and 8 bases from J, with 13 bases in between. Here the CDR3 reads CASSSSIYGYTF. As DNA, the CDR3 is TGTGCCAGCAGTTCTAGTATCTACGGCTACACCTTC.

This clone was picked up a small number of times. The chain recombines TRBV2 with TRBJ2-2; tentative D call: TRBD1 (6 bases). The CDR3 has 14 amino acids. The V and J ends lost 6 bases and 8 bases respectively, with 16 bases between them. Germline CDR1 reads SNHLY; CDR2 reads FYNNEI. The CDR3: CASRVLGARGELFF. The CDR3 DNA sequence: TGTGCCAGCAGGGTATTGGGGGCCCGAGGGGAGCTGTTTTTT. Supplemented by reference TRBV2 and TRBJ2-2, the full variable domain reads EPEVTQTPSHQVTQMGQEVILRCVPISNHLYFYWYRQILGQKVEFLVSFYNNEISEKSEIFDDQFSVERPDGSNFTLKIRSTKLEDSAMYFCASRVLGARGELFFGEGSRLTVL.

V is TRBV3-1 (or the pseudogene TRBV3-2) and J is TRBJ1-3; 7 nucleotides agree with TRBD1. CDR1 and CDR2 (germline): LGHDT, YNNKEL (reference sequence). The CDR3 spans 15 residues. V shed 4 bases and J 0 bases; nucleotides not matched to a gene: 3. CDR3 sequence: CASSRGQVSGNTIYF. CDR3 nucleotides: TGTGCCAGCAGCCGAGGACAGGTCTCTGGAAACACCATATATTTT.

The rearrangement uses TRBV4-1 and TRBJ2-3; 7 bases map to TRBD2. This CDR3 comprises 17 residues. Germline assignment: CDR1 MGHRA and CDR2 YSYEKL. J lost 2 bases, V lost 1 base, and 9 bases had no gene match. CDR3 in DNA: TGCGCCAGCAGCCAAGGATGGGGGGGAGGGTTCACAGATACGCAGTATTTT. This sequence encodes CASSQGWGGGFTDTQYF.

The V and J genes are TRBV5-4 and TRBJ2-2; 7 nucleotides align to TRBD1. The V segment lost 4 bases and the J segment 6 bases; nucleotides outside the gene matches: 9. CDR1 and CDR2 from the germline V gene are SGHNT and YYREEE (reference sequence). The CDR3 sequence is 15 residues long. The CDR3 sequence is CASSIESTGPGELFF. CDR3 nucleotide sequence: TGTGCCAGCAGCATCGAATCGACAGGGCCCGGGGAGCTGTTTTTT.

V is TRBV28 and J is TRBJ2-7; perhaps TRBD2 as D (5 bases). This CDR3 spans 12 amino acids. V shed 8 bases and J shed 2 bases, with 10 bases lying between them. CDR1 MDHEN and CDR2 SYDVKM come from the germline V gene. The CDR3 region is CASQRGTYEQYF. CDR3 coding DNA: TGTGCCAGCCAGCGAGGGACCTACGAGCAGTACTTC.

The J gene is TRBJ2-3, the V gene TRBV23-1; TRBD2 agrees at 8 bases. TRBV23-1 is assigned to the ORF class and has an uncertain function. This CDR3 contains 15 residues. The ends lost 3 bases at V and 4 bases at J; junction bases unmatched: 6. CDR3 protein: CASSQPSGPADTQYF. The CDR3 DNA reads as TGCGCCAGCAGTCAGCCTAGCGGGCCGGCAGATACGCAGTATTTT.

This clone was observed once. This CDR3 reads CASSLQGARNEKLFF. DNA for the CDR3: TGTGCCAGCAGTTTGCAAGGGGCGCGTAATGAAAAACTGTTTTTT. The V and J genes are TRBV28 and TRBJ1-4; D might be TRBD1 (5 bases). V lost 3 bases and J 4 bases, leaving 12 bases between the germline ends. This CDR3 is built from 15 residues. Germline V gene lookup returns CDR1 MDHEN and CDR2 SYDVKM. The full variable domain, its missing parts supplied by reference TRBV28 and TRBJ1-4, is DVKVTQSSRYLVKRTGEKVFLECVQDMDHENMFWYRQDPGLGLRLIYFSYDVKMKEKGDIPEGYSVSREKKERFSLILESASTNQTSMYLCASSLQGARNEKLFFGSGTQLSVL.

The chain links TRBV6-5 to TRBJ2-7; no reliable D call. Germline V gene data show CDR1 as MNHEY and CDR2 as SVGAGI. The V and J ends lost 4 bases and 6 bases respectively, with 16 bases between them. There are 14 residues in the CDR3. Here the CDR3 DNA reads TGTGCCAGCAGTTCCCTTTCGTCCCGAGGCGAGCAGTACTTC. Protein: CASSSLSSRGEQYF.

This sequence joins TRBV6-5 and TRBJ2-2; 7 nucleotides match TRBD1. V lost 11 bases and J lost 2; bases outside the gene matches: 5. Germline loops: CDR1 MNHEY, CDR2 SVGAGI. The CDR3 totals 13 residues. CDR3: CAGRQGNTGELFF. In DNA form, the CDR3 reads TGTGCCGGTCGACAGGGCAACACCGGGGAGCTGTTTTTT.